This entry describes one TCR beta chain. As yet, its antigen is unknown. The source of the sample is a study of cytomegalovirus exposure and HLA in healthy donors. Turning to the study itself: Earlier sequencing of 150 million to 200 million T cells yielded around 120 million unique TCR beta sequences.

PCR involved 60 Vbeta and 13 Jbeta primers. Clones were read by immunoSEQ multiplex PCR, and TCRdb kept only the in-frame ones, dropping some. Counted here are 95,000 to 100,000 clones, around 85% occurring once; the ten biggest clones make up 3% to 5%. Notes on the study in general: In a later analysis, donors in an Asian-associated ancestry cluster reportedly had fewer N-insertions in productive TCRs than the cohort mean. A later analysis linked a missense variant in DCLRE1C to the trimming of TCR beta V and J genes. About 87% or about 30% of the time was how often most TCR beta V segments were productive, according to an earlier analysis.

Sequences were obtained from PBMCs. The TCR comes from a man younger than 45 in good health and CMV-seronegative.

CDR3 DNA: TGTGCCAGCAGCAGCGGTAACGGCAGGGGGTTGGCAGATACGCAGTATTTT. Translating gives CASSSGNGRGLADTQYF. The rearrangement uses TRBV7-9 and TRBJ2-3, with 7 bases aligning to TRBD1. Losses at the gene ends were 5 bases for V and 4 bases for J; bases not matched to a gene: 15. CDR3 length: 17 amino acids. Germline CDR1 and CDR2: SEHNR and FQNEAQ (reference sequence).